This TCR beta chain was recorded in a study of T-cell reconstitution after alpha-beta-depleted transplantation in children. Whole-study results and caveats: Reportedly, roughly two months post-transplant, alpha-beta T cells arose from several hundred expanded graft clones.

Preparing the TCRbeta library involved the use of unique molecular identifiers. TCRdb re-analysed the PCR reads in MiXCR, keeping a single row per CDR3 protein. The sample shows approximately 650,000 distinct CDR3 sequences, about an eighth of them seen only once. The length of the CDR3 is 15 residues. The V end lost 5 bases, the J end lost 9 bases, and 20 bases lay between the germline ends. Germline loops: CDR1 SGHAT, CDR2 FQNNGV. Concerning this clonotype: Its antigen is undetermined.

This sequence joins TRBV11-2 and TRBJ2-1, with D possibly TRBD2 on 6 matching bases. Sequencing used PBMCs, obtained before TCRalphabeta/CD19-depleted stem cell transplant. This sequence originates from a girl aged 2-15 years with congenital amegakaryocytic thrombocytopenia, due to receive a stem cell transplant. The CDR3 protein is CASSPRGTQWGEQFF. The DNA for the CDR3 is TGTGCCAGCAGCCCCCGCGGGACCCAATGGGGTGAGCAGTTCTTC.